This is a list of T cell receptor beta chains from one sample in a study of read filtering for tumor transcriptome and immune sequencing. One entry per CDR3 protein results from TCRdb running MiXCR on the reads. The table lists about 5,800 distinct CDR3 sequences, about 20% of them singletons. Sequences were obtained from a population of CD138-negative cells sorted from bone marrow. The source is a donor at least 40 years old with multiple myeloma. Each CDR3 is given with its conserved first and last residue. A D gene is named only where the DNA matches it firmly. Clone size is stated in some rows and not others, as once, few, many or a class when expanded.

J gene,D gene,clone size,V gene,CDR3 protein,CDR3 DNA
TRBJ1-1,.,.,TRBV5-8,CASSFSAGLMNTEAFF,TGTGCCAGCAGCTTCTCGGCTGGACTTATGAACACTGAAGCTTTCTTT
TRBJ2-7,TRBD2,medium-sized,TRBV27,CASSLGLAGGPSSYEQYF,TGTGCCAGCAGTTTGGGACTAGCGGGAGGCCCAAGCTCCTACGAGCAGTACTTC
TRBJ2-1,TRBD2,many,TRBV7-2,CARRSGRNYNEQFF,TGTGCCAGAAGGAGCGGGAGGAACTACAATGAGCAGTTCTTC
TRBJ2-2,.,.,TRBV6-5,CASSVSGNVSNTGELFF,TGTGCCAGCAGTGTCTCGGGAAATGTCTCGAACACCGGGGAGCTGTTTTTT
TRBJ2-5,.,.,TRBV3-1,CASSQNPGETQYF,TGTGCCAGCAGCCAGAATCCGGGAGAGACCCAGTACTTC
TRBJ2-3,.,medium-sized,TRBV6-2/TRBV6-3,CASSYQESTDTQYF,TGTGCCAGCAGTTATCAGGAGAGCACAGATACGCAGTATTTT
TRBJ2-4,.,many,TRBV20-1,CSARRPQDIQYF,TGCAGTGCTAGAAGGCCTCAAGACATTCAGTACTTC
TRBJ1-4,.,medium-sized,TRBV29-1,CSVHPGGEGEKLFF,TGCAGCGTTCACCCCGGGGGAGAGGGTGAAAAACTGTTTTTT
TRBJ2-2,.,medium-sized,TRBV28,CASTLTWGVSDGELFF,TGTGCCAGCACCCTTACCTGGGGAGTATCGGACGGGGAGCTGTTTTTT
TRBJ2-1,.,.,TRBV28,CASSSHSPDRSDDQFF,TGTGCCAGCAGTTCCCATTCCCCCGATAGGTCTGATGATCAGTTCTTC
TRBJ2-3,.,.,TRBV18,CASSPGSTSTGTQYF,TGTGCCAGCTCTCCTGGGAGTACTAGCACAGGTACGCAGTATTTT
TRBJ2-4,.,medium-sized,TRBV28,CASRDPGRWSKNIQYF,TGTGCCAGCAGGGACCCTGGACGGTGGTCCAAAAACATTCAGTACTTC
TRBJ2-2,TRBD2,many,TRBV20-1,CSARRGGGGELFF,TGCAGTGCTAGGCGGGGGGGCGGCGGGGAGCTGTTTTTT
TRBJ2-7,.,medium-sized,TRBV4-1,CASSHNRDSQYEQYF,TGCGCCAGCAGCCATAACCGGGACTCACAGTACGAGCAGTACTTC
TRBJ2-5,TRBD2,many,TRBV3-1,CASSWSTSGRETQYF,TGTGCCAGCAGCTGGTCGACTAGCGGGCGGGAGACCCAGTACTTC
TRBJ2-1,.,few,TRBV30,CAWSSRGEQFF,TGTGCCTGGAGTTCTAGAGGCGAGCAGTTCTTC
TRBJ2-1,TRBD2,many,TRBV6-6,CASSYWVAGHNEQFF,TGTGCCAGCAGTTACTGGGTAGCGGGGCACAATGAGCAGTTCTTC
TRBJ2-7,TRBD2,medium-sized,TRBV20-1,CSARDHSGGYEQYF,TGCAGTGCTAGAGATCACTCGGGAGGCTACGAGCAGTACTTC
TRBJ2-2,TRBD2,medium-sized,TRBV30,CAWSWPGGIGGELFF,TGTGCCTGGAGTTGGCCGGGAGGGATAGGCGGGGAGCTGTTTTTT
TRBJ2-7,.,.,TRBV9,CASSVGVGSYEQYF,TGTGCCAGCAGCGTTGGGGTTGGGTCCTACGAGCAGTACTTC
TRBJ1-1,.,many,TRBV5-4,CASSLDWITTEAFF,TGTGCCAGCAGCTTGGATTGGATTACCACTGAAGCTTTCTTT
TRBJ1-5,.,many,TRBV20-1,CSAPLGGNQPQHF,TGCAGTGCCCCTCTCGGGGGAAATCAGCCCCAGCATTTT
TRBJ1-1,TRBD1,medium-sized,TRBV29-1,CSVVTGVEAFF,TGCAGCGTTGTGACAGGGGTTGAAGCTTTCTTT
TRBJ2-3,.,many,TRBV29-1,CSVEMSGSTDTQCF,TGCAGCGTTGAAATGTCGGGGAGCACAGATACGCAGTGTTTT
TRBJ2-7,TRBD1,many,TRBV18,CASSPQGQPKDEQYF,TGTGCCAGCTCACCACAGGGACAGCCGAAGGACGAGCAGTACTTC
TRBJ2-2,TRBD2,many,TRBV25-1,CASSEAGVNTGELFF,TGTGCCAGCAGTGAAGCGGGGGTGAACACCGGGGAGCTGTTTTTT
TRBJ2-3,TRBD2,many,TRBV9,CASSVELRGDTDTQYF,TGTGCCAGCAGCGTAGAGTTGCGGGGGGACACAGATACGCAGTATTTT
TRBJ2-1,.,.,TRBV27,CGSSLGLLSSYNEQFF,TGTGGCAGCAGTTTGGGCCTCCTCAGCTCCTACAATGAGCAGTTCTTC
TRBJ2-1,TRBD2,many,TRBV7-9,CASSPGTSPRYNEQFF,TGTGCCAGCAGCCCCGGGACTAGCCCACGCTACAATGAGCAGTTCTTC
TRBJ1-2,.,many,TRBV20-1,CSANRFRLSYGYTF,TGCAGTGCTAACAGGTTTCGTCTGTCATATGGCTACACCTTC
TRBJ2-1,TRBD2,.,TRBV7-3,CASSFGDYPDEQFF,TGTGCCAGCAGCTTCGGGGACTATCCTGATGAGCAGTTCTTC
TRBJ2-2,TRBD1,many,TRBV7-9,CASSRGDRNTGELFF,TGTGCCAGCAGCCGTGGGGACAGGAACACCGGGGAGCTGTTTTTT
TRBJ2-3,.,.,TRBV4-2,CASSPDGVRTDTEYF,TGTGCCAGCAGCCCAGACGGCGTAAGGACAGATACGGAGTATTTT
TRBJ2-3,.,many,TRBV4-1,CASSQDASRIGTDTQYF,TGCGCCAGCAGCCAAGATGCCAGCCGGATAGGGACAGATACGCAGTATTTT
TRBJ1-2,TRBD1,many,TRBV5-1,CASSLKGQGDFYGYTF,TGCGCCAGCAGCTTGAAGGGACAGGGGGACTTCTATGGCTACACCTTC
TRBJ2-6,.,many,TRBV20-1,CSASPLRSGANVLTF,TGCAGTGCTAGCCCTCTCCGCTCTGGGGCCAACGTCCTGACTTTC
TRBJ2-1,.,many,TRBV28,CASSPGSHEQFF,TGTGCCAGCAGTCCAGGGAGCCATGAGCAGTTCTTC
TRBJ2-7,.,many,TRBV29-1,CSVGGLSYEQYF,TGCAGCGTTGGGGGACTCTCCTACGAGCAGTACTTC
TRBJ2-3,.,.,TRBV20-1,CSEGLVGDTDTQYF,TGCAGTGAGGGGCTAGTGGGCGACACAGATACGCAGTATTTT
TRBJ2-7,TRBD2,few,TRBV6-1,CASSLSGRPYEQYF,TGTGCCAGCAGTCTTAGCGGGAGGCCCTACGAGCAGTACTTC
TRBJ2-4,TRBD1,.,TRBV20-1,CSARDPSPGGNIQYF,TGCAGTGCTAGAGACCCGAGTCCAGGGGGTAACATTCAGTACTTC
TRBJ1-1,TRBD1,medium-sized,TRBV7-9,CASSFFRGHGTEAFF,TGTGCCAGCAGCTTCTTCAGGGGGCATGGGACTGAAGCTTTCTTT
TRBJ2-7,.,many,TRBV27,CASSGSPYEQYF,TGTGCCAGCAGCGGAAGCCCCTACGAGCAGTACTTC
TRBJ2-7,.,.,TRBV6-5,CASSTPGARTYEQYF,TGTGCCAGCAGTACCCCCGGGGCCCGGACCTACGAGCAGTACTTC
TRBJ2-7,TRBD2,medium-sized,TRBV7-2,CASSDTLSGSGNEQYF,TGTGCCAGCAGCGACACCCTTAGCGGGAGCGGGAACGAGCAGTACTTC
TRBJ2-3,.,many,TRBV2,CASRSRASRTDTQYF,TGTGCCAGCAGGTCGAGGGCTAGCCGCACAGATACGCAGTATTTT
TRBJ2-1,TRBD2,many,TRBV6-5,CASSYGSGGSSYNEQFF,TGTGCCAGCAGTTACGGGTCGGGAGGGAGCTCCTACAATGAGCAGTTCTTC
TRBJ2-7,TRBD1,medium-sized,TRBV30,CAWGRGTGGNEQYF,TGTGCCTGGGGTCGGGGGACAGGGGGCAACGAGCAGTACTTC
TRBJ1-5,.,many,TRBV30,CAWGTGQPQHF,TGTGCCTGGGGAACGGGGCAGCCCCAGCATTTT
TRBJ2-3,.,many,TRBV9,CASSGPRGGATDTQYF,TGTGCCAGCAGCGGCCCTAGGGGGGGTGCCACAGATACGCAGTATTTT
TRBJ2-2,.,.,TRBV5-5,CASSSRGGADTGEPFF,TGTGCCAGCAGCTCCCGAGGGGGGGCAGACACCGGGGAGCCGTTTTTT
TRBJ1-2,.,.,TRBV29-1,CSVGGTYGYTF,TGCAGCGTTGGGGGAACATATGGCTACACCTTC
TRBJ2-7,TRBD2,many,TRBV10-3,CAISDQAGTSGSYEQYF,TGTGCCATCAGTGACCAAGCCGGGACTAGCGGCTCCTACGAGCAGTACTTC
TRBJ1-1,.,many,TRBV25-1,CASSAKPGDTEAFF,TGTGCCAGCAGTGCTAAGCCGGGGGATACTGAAGCTTTCTTT
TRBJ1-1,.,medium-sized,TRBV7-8,CASSFRGVNTEAFF,TGTGCCAGCAGCTTCAGGGGAGTGAACACTGAAGCTTTCTTT